This T cell receptor beta chain is from a study of T cell changes during pregnancy in multiple sclerosis. The CDR3 length is 16 residues. Germline CDR1 and CDR2: SEHNR and FQNEAQ (reference sequence). V was trimmed by 7 bases and J by 0 bases, leaving 13 bases between them. This clone was seen ten or more times. Method: immunoSEQ multiplex PCR; TCRdb's copy keeps in-frame clones and lacks some. The data show 65,000 to 95,000 clones, just over 90% seen once. Sequenced material: peripheral blood, taken after pregnancy. J is TRBJ1-6 and V is TRBV7-9; D is possibly TRBD1 (6 bases). This TCR came from a female donor in good health, enrolled as a control in a pregnancy study. The CDR3, as DNA: TGTGCCAGCACCTCCCAGGGGAGCTCCTATAATTCACCCCTCCACTTT. This encodes CASTSQGSSYNSPLHF.